This TCR beta chain was identified during a study of cytomegalovirus exposure and HLA in healthy donors. The study's findings and limits: Common viral pathogens (according to a later analysis) appeared linked to several of the most significant clusters.

The CDR3 consists of 13 residues. Germline V gene data show CDR1 as MNHNS and CDR2 as SASEGT. V shed 6 bases and J shed 3 bases, with 12 bases lying between them. This clone was detected a few times. Its antigen is unidentified. The PCR employed 60 Vbeta primers together with 13 Jbeta primers. TCRdb's copy holds only in-frame clones and misses some; the assay was immunoSEQ multiplex PCR. The sample carries roughly 140,000 clones, 64% recorded once. Sequencing was done on a sample of PBMCs. This TCR derives from a woman in her twenties or thirties in good health and CMV-seropositive. V and J are TRBV6-1 and TRBJ2-7; unclear D gene. CDR3: CASSYLRSYEQYF. CDR3 DNA: TGTGCCAGCAGCTATCTGAGGAGCTACGAGCAGTACTTC.